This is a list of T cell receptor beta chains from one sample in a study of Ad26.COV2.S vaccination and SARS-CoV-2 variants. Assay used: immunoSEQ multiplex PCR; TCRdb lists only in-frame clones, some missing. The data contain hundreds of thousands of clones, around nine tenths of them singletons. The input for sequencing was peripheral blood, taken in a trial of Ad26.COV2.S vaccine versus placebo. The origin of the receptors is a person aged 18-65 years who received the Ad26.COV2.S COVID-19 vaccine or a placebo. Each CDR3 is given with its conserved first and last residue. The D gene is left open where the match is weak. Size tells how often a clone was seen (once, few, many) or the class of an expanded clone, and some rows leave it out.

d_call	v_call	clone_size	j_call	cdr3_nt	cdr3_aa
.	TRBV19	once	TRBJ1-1	TGTGCCAGTAGTTCCGAGGCAGGGGCAGGGAACACTGAAGCTTTCTTT	CASSSEAGAGNTEAFF
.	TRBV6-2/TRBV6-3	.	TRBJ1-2	TGTGCCAGCAGTTATGGCCAGGCCTATGGCTACACCTTC	CASSYGQAYGYTF
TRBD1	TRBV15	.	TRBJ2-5	TGTGCCACCAGCCCAGACAGGGGAGGAGAGACCCAGTACTTC	CATSPDRGGETQYF
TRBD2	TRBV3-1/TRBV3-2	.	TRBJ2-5	TGTGCCAGCAGCGCGAGCGGGGCGGGGGAGACCCAGTACTTC	CASSASGAGETQYF
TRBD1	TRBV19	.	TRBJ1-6	TGTGCCAGTAGTGTCCGGGACAGAGGTTCACCCCTCCACTTT	CASSVRDRGSPLHF
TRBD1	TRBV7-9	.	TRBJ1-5	TGTGCCAGCAGCTATTGGGGACAGGGTGGCAATCAGCCCCAGCATTTT	CASSYWGQGGNQPQHF
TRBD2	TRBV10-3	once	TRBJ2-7	TGTGCCATCAGTGAGACTAGCGGACTCTACGAGCAGTACTTC	CAISETSGLYEQYF
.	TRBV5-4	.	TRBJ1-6	TGTGCCAGCAGCTTGGAACCCAGCTCCTATAATTCACCCCTCCACTTT	CASSLEPSSYNSPLHF
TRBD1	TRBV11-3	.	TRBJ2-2	TGTGCCAGCAGGCGACGGACAGGGAGCAACACCGGGGAGCTGTTTTTT	CASRRRTGSNTGELFF
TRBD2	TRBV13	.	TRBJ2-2	TGTGCCAGCAGCCCATACCTTCGCATGGTAGCGGGGGGCGCGAACACCGGGGAGCTGTTTTTT	CASSPYLRMVAGGANTGELFF
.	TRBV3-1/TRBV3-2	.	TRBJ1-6	TGTGCCAGCAGCCCGCAGGGCTATAATTCACCCCTCCACTTT	CASSPQGYNSPLHF
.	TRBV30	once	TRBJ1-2	TGTGCCTGGATAAAGGGCACCAACTATGGCTACACCTTC	CAWIKGTNYGYTF
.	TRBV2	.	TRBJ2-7	TGTGCCAGCAGCCTAACCGCCTACGAGCAGTACTTC	CASSLTAYEQYF
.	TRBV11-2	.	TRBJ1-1	TGTGCCAGCAGCTTCGGACAAAACACTGAAGCTTTCTTT	CASSFGQNTEAFF
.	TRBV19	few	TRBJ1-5	TGTGCCAGTAGTATAGTTTGGGCCGGGGGGCCCCAGCATTTT	CASSIVWAGGPQHF
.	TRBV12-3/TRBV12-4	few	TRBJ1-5	TGTGCCAGCAGGGGACAAGGGCTTGGATCCCAGCATTTT	CASRGQGLGSQHF
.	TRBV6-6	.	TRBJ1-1	TGTGCCAGCAGTTCACAGGGTATGAACACTGAAGCTTTCTTT	CASSSQGMNTEAFF
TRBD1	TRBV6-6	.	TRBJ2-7	TGTGCCAGCAGTTACTCAGACAGGGCCTACGAGCAGTACTTC	CASSYSDRAYEQYF
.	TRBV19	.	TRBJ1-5	TGTGCCAGTACGGAGAGTATGAGCAATCAGCCCCAGCATTTT	CASTESMSNQPQHF
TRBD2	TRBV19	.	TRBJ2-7	TGTGCCAGTACCCCCGGTCTAGCGGCCTACGAGCAGTACTTC	CASTPGLAAYEQYF
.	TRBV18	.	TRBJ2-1	TGTGCCAGCTCACCAACCTGGGCCAATGAGCAGTTCTTC	CASSPTWANEQFF
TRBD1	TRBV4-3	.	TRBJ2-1	TGCGCCAGCAGTAACCGGGACAGGAGCTACAATGAGCAGTTCTTC	CASSNRDRSYNEQFF
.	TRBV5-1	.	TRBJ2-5	TGCGCCAGCAGCTTGGCCGGGGAGACCCAGTACTTC	CASSLAGETQYF
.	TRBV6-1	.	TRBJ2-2	TGTGCCAGCAGTGATGTGGGGGGGCGCACCGGGGAGCTGTTTTTT	CASSDVGGRTGELFF
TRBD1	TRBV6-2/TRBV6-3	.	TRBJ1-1	TGTGCCAGCAGTCCGAGGACAGGGGGTTACACTGAAGCTTTCTTT	CASSPRTGGYTEAFF
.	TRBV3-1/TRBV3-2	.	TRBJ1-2	TGTGCCAGCAGCCAAGCTCTTGGGGAAAGCTATGGCTACACCTTC	CASSQALGESYGYTF
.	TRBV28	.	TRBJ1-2	TGTGCCAGTGGACAGTCTGCTAACTATGGCTACACCTTC	CASGQSANYGYTF
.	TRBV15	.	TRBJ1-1	TGTGCCACCAGCAGAGACAAGGGTTCCCACACTGAAGCTTTCTTT	CATSRDKGSHTEAFF
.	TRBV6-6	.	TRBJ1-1	TGTGCCAGCATGAGAGTGGTGAACACTGAAGCTTTCTTT	CASMRVVNTEAFF
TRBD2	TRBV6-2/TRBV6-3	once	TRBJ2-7	TGTGCCAGCAGTTATCTTTGGACTAGCGGGGGGGATCACTCCTACGAGCAGTACTTC	CASSYLWTSGGDHSYEQYF
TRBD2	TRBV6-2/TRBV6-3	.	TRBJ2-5	TGTGCCAGCAGTTACGGACTAGCGGCTTTGGGTGGGACCCAGTACTTC	CASSYGLAALGGTQYF
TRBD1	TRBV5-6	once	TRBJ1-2	TGTGCCAGCAGCCCGGGACAGGGAAAGTATGGCTACACCTTC	CASSPGQGKYGYTF
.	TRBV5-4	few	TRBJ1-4	TGTGCCAGCAGCTTGGATGTAGAACCTAATGAAAAACTGTTTTTT	CASSLDVEPNEKLFF
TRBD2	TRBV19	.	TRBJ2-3	TGTGCCAGTAGTCTTGGACTAGCGGGGGGGCAGGGAGATACGCAGTATTTT	CASSLGLAGGQGDTQYF
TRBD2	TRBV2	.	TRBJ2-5	TGTGCCAGCAGTTCACCGCTTAGCGGGGGGGGAGAGACCCAGTACTTC	CASSSPLSGGGETQYF
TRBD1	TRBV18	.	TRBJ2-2	TGTGCCAGCTCCCGAACAGGGGACACCGGGGAGCTGTTTTTT	CASSRTGDTGELFF
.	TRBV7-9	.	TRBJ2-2	TGTGCCAGCAGTCTCACTTACCCGGGGGCGCAGGCCGGGGAGCTGTTTTTT	CASSLTYPGAQAGELFF
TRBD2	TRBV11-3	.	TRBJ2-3	TGTGCCAGCAGCTCGGTAGCGGGGGGGCAAGATACGCAGTATTTT	CASSSVAGGQDTQYF
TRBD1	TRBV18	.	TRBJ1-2	TGTGCCAGCTCACCACCGGCAGGGGGCGCAGGCTATGGCTACACCTTC	CASSPPAGGAGYGYTF
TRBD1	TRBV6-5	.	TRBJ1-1	TGTGCCAGCAGTCCGCGGGACAGGGGGGGACAAGCTTTCTTT	CASSPRDRGGQAFF
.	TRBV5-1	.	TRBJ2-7	TGCGCCAGCGCCGAGGGCCCAGGGAACTACGAGCAGTACTTC	CASAEGPGNYEQYF
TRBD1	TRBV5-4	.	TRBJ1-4	TGTGCCAGCAGCTTGTCGGAGACAGGGGATGAAAAACTGTTTTTT	CASSLSETGDEKLFF